The 7 T cell receptor beta chains in this list originate from one sample, sequenced in a study of blood T cell repertoires in COVID-19. This table comes from immunoSEQ multiplex PCR, and its TCRdb copy is limited to in-frame clones, with some not included. The data show a few hundred thousand clones, approximately 84% seen once. The material sequenced was peripheral blood. The receptors were sampled from a woman aged 55-69 years with acute or convalescent COVID-19.

This chain joins TRBV2 and TRBJ2-5; maybe TRBD1 (5 bases). V was shortened by 2 bases and J by 3 bases, with 19 bases between the two germline ends. Germline lookup yields CDR1 SNHLY and CDR2 FYNNEI. This CDR3 is 17 amino acids long. CDR3 region: CASSEMGPPLGKETQYF. The CDR3 nucleotides are TGTGCCAGCAGTGAAATGGGGCCCCCCTTGGGTAAAGAGACCCAGTACTTC.

The J gene is TRBJ2-5, the V gene TRBV19; 8 bases agree with TRBD1. Germline V gene data show CDR1 as LNHDA and CDR2 as SQIVND (reference sequence). V was clipped by 6 bases and J by 5 bases; unmatched bases: 8. The CDR3 runs to 14 residues. This chain's CDR3 is CASSGQGRRETQYF. In DNA, the CDR3 is TGTGCCAGTAGCGGACAGGGACGTCGGGAGACCCAGTACTTC.

V and J are TRBV7-2 and TRBJ1-1; tentative D call: TRBD1 (5 bases). Per germline, CDR1 SGHTA and CDR2 FQGNSA. The CDR3 is 13 amino acids. V shed 2 bases and J shed 5 bases, with 9 bases lying between them. CDR3 amino acids: CASSLSQGTEAFF. CDR3 coding DNA: TGTGCCAGCAGCTTATCGCAGGGTACTGAAGCTTTCTTT. The variable domain in full, with the rest retrieved from reference TRBV7-2 and TRBJ1-1, is GAGVSQSPSNKVTEKGKDVELRCDPISGHTALYWYRQSLGQGLEFLIYFQGNSAPDKSGLPSDRFSAERTGGSVSTLTIQRTQQEDSAVYLCASSLSQGTEAFFGQGTRLTVV.

This clone turned up a few times. The chain links TRBV6-5 to TRBJ1-1; 10 bases agree with TRBD1. Trimming at V came to 4 bases and at J to 12 bases, leaving 8 bases not matched to a gene. Germline CDR1 MNHEY, CDR2 SVGAGI. The CDR3 runs 13 residues. In DNA form, the CDR3 reads TGTGCCAGCAGTTCAACCGGGACAGGGGTAACTTTCTTT. It is translated as CASSSTGTGVTFF.

The chain employs TRBV7-9 and TRBJ1-1, with 7 bases lining up with TRBD1. Per germline, CDR1 SEHNR and CDR2 FQNEAQ (reference sequence). This CDR3 has 12 amino acids. The V and J ends lost 5 bases and 11 bases, in that order; junction bases with no gene match: 8. This CDR3 is CASSLNTGDAFF. CDR3 DNA: TGTGCCAGCAGCCTAAATACAGGGGACGCTTTCTTT. The variable domain in full, with the rest retrieved from reference TRBV7-9 and TRBJ1-1, is DTGVSQNPRHKITKRGQNVTFRCDPISEHNRLYWYRQTLGQGPEFLTYFQNEAQLEKSRLLSDRFSAERPKGSFSTLEIQRTEQGDSAMYLCASSLNTGDAFFGQGTRLTVV.

The CDR3 nucleotides are TGTGCCAGCAGCTTTCTCGGGACAAATAATCAGCCCCAGCATTTT. It translates to CASSFLGTNNQPQHF. This chain joins TRBV5-8 and TRBJ1-5, with a tentative D call TRBD1 (6 bases). The CDR3 is 15 amino acids. Trimming took off 2 bases at V and 4 bases at J, with 13 bases between the two ends. Germline V gives CDR1 SGHTS, CDR2 YDEGEE.

The V gene is TRBV29-1, the J gene TRBJ1-1; a possible D gene is TRBD1 (5 bases). The CDR3 consists of 14 residues. Between the trimmed V and J ends, which lost 1 base and 4 bases, there was a span of 13 bases. Looked up from germline, CDR1 is SQVTM and CDR2 is ANQGSEA. CDR3 DNA sequence: TGCAGCGTTGAAGTTGGGGGGTCGGGCACTGAAGCTTTCTTT. Translated: CSVEVGGSGTEAFF. The whole variable domain, remainder taken from reference TRBV29-1 and TRBJ1-1, is SAVISQKPSRDICQRGTSLTIQCQVDSQVTMMFWYRQQPGQSLTLIATANQGSEATYESGFVIDKFPISRPNLTFSTLTVSNMSPEDSSIYLCSVEVGGSGTEAFFGQGTRLTVV.